The present T cell receptor (beta chain) was sequenced within a study of blood T cell repertoires in COVID-19. Study at large: PBMCs, B-cell-depleted T cells, or T cells provided the cDNA or gDNA that made up the material.

From germline, CDR1 is WSHSY and CDR2 SAAADI. Trimming left V 7 bases short and J 2 bases short, with 11 bases between. The CDR3 has 13 residues. As processed by the authors: Nucleated cell number was recorded as an estimate derived from reference gene primer amplification. This table comes from immunoSEQ multiplex PCR, and its TCRdb copy is limited to in-frame clones, with some not included. That table supplies the V and J calls and clone size; D and trimming were determined from the DNA. Of under 200,000 clones listed, about 89% are singletons. The sequence came from a man between 65 and 85 years old with acute or convalescent COVID-19. V gene TRBV10-2 combines with J gene TRBJ2-5, with D uncertain. Sequenced material: peripheral blood. The CDR3 DNA is TGCGCCAGCACATTACAGAGACAAGAGACCCAGTACTTC. It yields the protein CASTLQRQETQYF.